The 10 T cell receptor beta chains below come from one sample, sequenced in a study of OX40 agonist ivuxolimab in advanced cancers. The library was built by means of the immunoSEQ multiplex PCR assay. The table comes from immuneACCESS by way of TCRdb, which keeps in-frame sequences with V and J called. Part of the clones is missing from these tables; in studies checked, under half for an unresolved V gene and the rest for unknown reasons. Here the sample has more than 70,000 clones; 82% occur a single time. The ten biggest clones cover approximately 5.1% of the sample. The sample was CD4+ or CD8+ T cells sorted from blood, taken in a trial of the OX40 agonist ivuxolimab. These receptors were collected from an adult with an advanced solid tumor such as melanoma, head and neck, liver or kidney cancer.

The rearrangement joins TRBV7-8 to TRBJ1-5; unclear D gene. V lost 6 bases and J 1 base, leaving 13 bases between the germline ends. CDR1 is SGHVS, CDR2 FQNEAQ, per germline. CDR3 length: 15 amino acids. The CDR3 is CASSPAAGSNQPQHF. DNA of the CDR3: TGTGCCAGCAGTCCGGCCGCGGGCAGCAATCAGCCCCAGCATTTT.

This sequence joins TRBV7-7 and TRBJ1-3; D is ambiguous. Germline CDR1 is SSHAT and CDR2 is FNYEAQ (reference sequence). Trimming removed 8 bases at V and 4 bases at J, with 6 bases between. CDR3 length equals 11 residues. The CDR3 protein is CASGSGNTIYF. CDR3 DNA: TGTGCCAGCGGATCAGGAAACACCATATATTTT.

The chain employs TRBV19 and TRBJ1-5; 7 bases map to TRBD1. The CDR3 consists of 12 residues. The J segment lost 7 bases and the V segment lost 5 bases, leaving 2 bases of the junction unmatched. Germline lookup yields CDR1 LNHDA and CDR2 SQIVND (reference sequence). The CDR3 protein is CASSSGQQPQHF. The CDR3 DNA follows: TGTGCCAGTAGTTCGGGACAGCAGCCCCAGCATTTT.

The chain is built from TRBV9 and TRBJ1-6, with D hard to call. The germline gives CDR1 SGDLS, CDR2 YYNGEE. CDR3 size: 16 residues. V was cut by 0 bases and J by 10 bases, with 17 bases left in between. The CDR3: CASSVAGAGIGSPLHF. CDR3 bases: TGTGCCAGCAGCGTAGCTGGCGCGGGGATAGGGTCACCCCTCCACTTT.

This clone was counted a few times. The rearrangement links TRBV29-1 to TRBJ2-7; 7 nucleotides agree with TRBD2. V gave up 3 bases and J gave up 4 bases; unmatched junction bases: 9. CDR1 and CDR2 from the germline V gene are SQVTM and ANQGSEA. The CDR3 sequence is 14 residues long. The CDR3 coding sequence is TGCAGCGTTGATGGAGTAGCGGGCTCTTACGAGCAGTACTTC. This sequence encodes CSVDGVAGSYEQYF.

The rearrangement links TRBV28 to TRBJ2-4, with TRBD1 matching over 7 bases. Trimming at V came to 5 bases and at J to 4 bases, leaving 5 bases not matched to a gene. Germline CDR1 MDHEN, CDR2 SYDVKM. This CDR3 contains 14 residues. The CDR3 bases are TGTGCCAGCAGTCAGCCCAGGGGGAAAAACATTCAGTACTTC. This translates into CASSQPRGKNIQYF.

The V call is TRBV6-5, the J call TRBJ2-4; D is perhaps TRBD1 or TRBD2 (5 bases each). The CDR3 has 15 amino acids. Germline V gene sequence: CDR1 MNHEY, CDR2 SVGAGI. V was cut by 10 bases and J by 7 bases, with 23 bases left in between. CDR3 loop: CATYAPRDGVNIQYF. CDR3 DNA sequence: TGTGCCACTTATGCCCCCAGGGACGGAGTGAACATTCAGTACTTC.

The chain couples TRBV4-2 to TRBJ2-3; D not certain. Germline CDR1 and CDR2: LGHNA and YNFKEQ. The CDR3 runs to 15 residues. The V end lost 0 bases, the J end lost 2 bases, and 9 bases lay between the germline ends. The CDR3 bases are TGTGCCAGCAGCCAAGATGACTTCTCCACAGATACGCAGTATTTT. This translates into CASSQDDFSTDTQYF.

This chain connects TRBV7-9 to TRBJ2-1; D gene unclear. The CDR3 runs to 12 residues. CDR1 is SEHNR and CDR2 is FQNEAQ in the germline V gene (reference sequence). V lost 5 bases and J 15 bases, leaving 17 bases between the germline ends. The chain's CDR3 is CASSGDTTFPFF. The CDR3 DNA reads as TGTGCCAGCAGCGGTGACACCACCTTTCCGTTCTTC.

The J gene is TRBJ2-1, the V gene TRBV7-2; 8 positions match TRBD2. J gave up 4 bases and V 6 bases, and 8 bases lay outside the gene matches. Germline V lookup: CDR1 SGHTA, CDR2 FQGNSA. The CDR3 loop spans 15 amino acids. CDR3 residues: CASRRAGDSYNEQFF. The CDR3 DNA follows: TGTGCCAGCAGGAGAGCGGGGGACTCATACAATGAGCAGTTCTTC.